These 24 T cell receptor beta chains were all obtained from the same sample, sequenced in a study of blood T cell repertoires in COVID-19. Some clones are missing from TCRdb's copy, which holds only in-frame ones; the method was immunoSEQ multiplex PCR. The sample has under 200,000 clones; around 82% are singletons. Sequencing was carried out using peripheral blood. The receptors stem from a woman of 80 years or more with acute or convalescent COVID-19.

The V gene is TRBV12-5, the J gene TRBJ2-7; maybe TRBD1 (5 bases). With 6 bases removed from V and 3 bases from J, the gap between germline ends came to 12 bases. Germline CDR1 and CDR2: LGHNT and FRNRAP. The CDR3 spans 13 residues. The CDR3 nucleotides are TGTGCTAGTGGATCAGGGCACGTCTACGAGCAGTACTTC. Translating gives CASGSGHVYEQYF.

CDR3 sequence: CASSSGRTTNEKLFF. Written as DNA, the CDR3 is TGCGCCAGCAGCTCGGGTAGGACAACTAATGAAAAACTGTTTTTT. This sequence joins TRBV5-1 and TRBJ1-4; D call uncertain. CDR3 length equals 15 residues. The germline CDR1 and CDR2 sequences are SGHRS and YFSETQ. Between the trimmed V and J ends, which lost 3 bases and 0 bases, there was a span of 9 bases. Full variable domain (remainder filled in from reference TRBV5-1 and TRBJ1-4): KAGVTQTPRYLIKTRGQQVTLSCSPISGHRSVSWYQQTPGQGLQFLFEYFSETQRNKGNFPGRFSGRQFSNSRSEMNVSTLELGDSALYLCASSSGRTTNEKLFFGSGTQLSVL.

V gene TRBV5-6 combines with J gene TRBJ1-2; 8 positions agree with TRBD1. Trimming took 2 bases from V and 7 from J; bases not matched to a gene: 7. This CDR3 is built from 14 residues. From germline, CDR1 is SGHDT and CDR2 YYEEEE. For the CDR3, the DNA is TGTGCCAGCAGCTTACCAGGGGGCGAGGGTGGCTACACCTTC. Protein: CASSLPGGEGGYTF.

This chain connects TRBV4-3 to TRBJ2-5, with 9 bases matching TRBD2. Germline values: CDR1 LGHNA, CDR2 YSLEER. The CDR3 runs 15 residues. The V gene end was trimmed by 4 bases and the J gene end by 3 bases; junction bases not matched to a gene: 6. In nucleotides, the CDR3 is TGCGCCAGCAGCCCTTGGACTAGCGTTAAAGAGACCCAGTACTTC. Amino acids: CASSPWTSVKETQYF.

The V call is TRBV7-2, the J call TRBJ2-7; possibly TRBD2 for D (5 bases). V was pared by 4 bases and J by 5 bases, with 12 bases between. From germline, CDR1 is SGHTA and CDR2 FQGNSA. The CDR3 is 13 residues long. In DNA, the CDR3 is TGTGCCAGCAGCTCGTGGGAGAGCCACGAGCAGTACTTC. It codes for CASSSWESHEQYF.

The chain is built from TRBV2 and TRBJ1-3, with 8 bases aligning to TRBD1. Germline CDR1 and CDR2: SNHLY and FYNNEI. The J segment lost 3 bases and the V segment lost 4 bases, leaving 5 bases of the junction unmatched. The CDR3 length is 15 residues. The CDR3 DNA reads as TGTGCCAGCAGTGGCGACAGGGGAGGTGGAAACACCATATATTTT. Amino acid sequence: CASSGDRGGGNTIYF.

This chain connects TRBV12-3 or TRBV12-4 to TRBJ1-2; D unclear. CDR3 length: 12 amino acids. V was cut by 6 bases and J by 4 bases, with 9 bases left in between. CDR3 coding DNA: TGTGCCAGCAGCTCCTCCCTCTATGGCTACACCTTC. Amino acids: CASSSSLYGYTF.

This clone was seen more than once but under ten times. This chain links TRBV11-2 with TRBJ1-5; D perhaps matches TRBD1 (6 bases). V lost 3 bases and J 4 bases, leaving 10 bases between the germline ends. CDR1 and CDR2 from the germline V gene are SGHAT and FQNNGV. The CDR3 has 14 amino acids. CDR3 in DNA: TGTGCCAGCAGCTTTGCCGGGACAAATCAGCCCCAGCATTTT. It translates to CASSFAGTNQPQHF.

The chain recombines TRBV19 with TRBJ1-5; a weak D match, TRBD1 (6 bases). Germline lookup yields CDR1 LNHDA and CDR2 SQIVND (reference sequence). The germline V and J ends were trimmed by 1 base and 2 bases, with 9 bases remaining between them. The CDR3 totals 15 residues. The CDR3 is CASSIGGGRNQPQHF. CDR3 DNA: TGTGCCAGTAGTATAGGTGGGGGCCGCAATCAGCCCCAGCATTTT.

Only one count was recorded for this clone. V usage is TRBV5-6 and J usage is TRBJ1-6; unclear D gene. Between the trimmed V and J ends, which lost 1 base and 3 bases, there was a span of 5 bases. The CDR3 sequence is 14 residues long. CDR1 and CDR2 (germline): SGHDT, YYEEEE. Here the CDR3 DNA reads TGTGCCAGCAGCTTGAACAGCTATAATTCACCCCTCCACTTT. Amino acids: CASSLNSYNSPLHF.

The chain employs TRBV6-5 and TRBJ2-3; possible D gene TRBD2, 5 bases. Trimming shortened V by 5 bases and J by 2 bases, and 8 bases separated the two germline ends. The germline gives CDR1 MNHEY, CDR2 SVGAGI. This CDR3 comprises 13 residues. DNA of the CDR3: TGTGCCAGCAGTACCGGACTCACAGATACGCAGTATTTT. Its protein product is CASSTGLTDTQYF.

DNA for the CDR3: TGTGCCAGCAGCATCGGACTAGCGGGGGCGACAGATACGCAGTATTTT. Protein product: CASSIGLAGATDTQYF. The V gene is TRBV11-3, the J gene TRBJ2-3, with 13 bases that match TRBD2. From germline, CDR1 is SGHNT and CDR2 YENEEA. The length of the CDR3 is 16 residues. Trimming took 5 bases from V and 3 from J; bases not matched to a gene: 5.

The CDR3 reads CASSGRGTGFAYEQYF. In DNA, the CDR3 is TGTGCCAGCAGCGGACGCGGGACAGGGTTCGCCTACGAGCAGTACTTC. The chain links TRBV5-6 to TRBJ2-7; 9 bases match TRBD1. Germline lookup yields CDR1 SGHDT and CDR2 YYEEEE. V trimming: 4 bases; J trimming: 2 bases; junction bases outside the gene matches: 10. The CDR3 spans 16 residues.

The rearrangement links TRBV9 to TRBJ2-2, with TRBD2 matching over 11 bases. V lost 2 bases to trimming and J lost 3 bases; unmatched junction nucleotides: 12. Germline V lookup: CDR1 SGDLS, CDR2 YYNGEE. This CDR3 region has 19 residues. CDR3: CASSVHERLAGSYTGELFF. DNA of the CDR3: TGTGCCAGCAGCGTTCACGAGAGACTAGCGGGGAGTTACACCGGGGAGCTGTTTTTT. Full variable domain (missing parts from reference TRBV9 and TRBJ2-2): DSGVTQTPKHLITATGQRVTLRCSPRSGDLSVYWYQQSLDQGLQFLIQYYNGEERAKGNILERFSAQQFPDLHSELNLSSLELGDSALYFCASSVHERLAGSYTGELFFGEGSRLTVL.

J is TRBJ1-1 and V is TRBV25-1; 8 bases are shared with TRBD1. The length of the CDR3 is 13 residues. Per the germline V gene, CDR1 is MGHDK and CDR2 is SYGVNS. The J segment lost 3 bases and the V segment lost 4 bases, leaving 1 base of the junction unmatched. CDR3 DNA sequence: TGTGCCAGCAGTGCGACAGGGGACACTGAAGCTTTCTTT. Translated: CASSATGDTEAFF.

The rearrangement uses TRBV19 and TRBJ2-3, with a weak D call TRBD1 (6 bases). Germline CDR1 and CDR2: LNHDA and SQIVND (reference sequence). The CDR3 runs to 13 residues. V gave up 1 base and J gave up 8 bases, with 10 bases separating them. The DNA of the CDR3 is TGTGCCAGTAGTATAGGGACAGTGAGTACGCAGTATTTT. Its translation: CASSIGTVSTQYF.

The J gene is TRBJ2-1, the V gene TRBV7-6, with 10 bases fitting TRBD2. The V segment lost 5 bases and the J segment 7 bases; nucleotides outside the gene matches: 11. Germline CDR1 is SGHVS and CDR2 is FNYEAQ. This CDR3 is 16 amino acids long. CDR3 sequence: CASSLERGGLVNEQFF. For the CDR3, the DNA is TGTGCCAGCAGCCTCGAGCGGGGGGGCCTGGTTAATGAGCAGTTCTTC.

The table lists this clone with a few counts. V usage is TRBV18 and J usage is TRBJ1-5; weak D call: TRBD1 (6 bases). Germline CDR1 reads KGHSH; CDR2 reads LQKENI. Trimming left V 6 bases short and J 4 bases short, with 13 bases between. The CDR3 contains 14 residues. CDR3 loop: CASSPDSQNQPQHF. The CDR3 DNA reads TGTGCCAGCTCTCCGGACAGTCAAAATCAGCCCCAGCATTTT.

The rearrangement links TRBV29-1 to TRBJ2-7, with a possible D match to TRBD1 (5 bases). V lost 0 bases and J 4 bases, leaving 10 bases between the germline ends. The germline V gene has CDR1 SQVTM and CDR2 ANQGSEA. CDR3 length: 13 residues. The CDR3 DNA reads as TGCAGCGTTGAAGATCCGGCAGGGTACGAGCAGTACTTC. Its protein product is CSVEDPAGYEQYF.

For this clone: Mismatch with germline at one junction end may stem from a read error. The chain has TRBV5-4 and TRBJ2-7; 7 bases agree with TRBD1. This CDR3 comprises 12 residues. CDR1 is SGHNT, CDR2 YYREEE, per germline (reference sequence). As DNA, the CDR3 is TGTGCCAGCAGCTTGGACGGGACAGACCGGGGATTC. Its translation is CASSLDGTDRGF.

This chain's CDR3 is CASSETRAGYEQYF. The CDR3 bases are TGTGCCAGCAGTGAAACCAGGGCTGGCTACGAGCAGTACTTC. The chain combines TRBV2 with TRBJ2-7, with a possible D match to TRBD1 (5 bases). Deletions cut 2 bases from V and 3 bases from J, with 11 bases between. CDR1 and CDR2 (germline): SNHLY, FYNNEI. The CDR3 has 14 amino acids.

The chain couples TRBV7-9 to TRBJ2-6, with 11 bases lining up with TRBD2. V lost 8 bases and J lost 0; bases outside the gene matches: 3. The germline V gene encodes CDR1 SEHNR and CDR2 FQNEAQ (reference sequence). The CDR3 is made up of 16 amino acids. The CDR3 protein is CASGGLAVSGANVLTF. CDR3 coding DNA: TGTGCCAGCGGGGGACTAGCGGTCTCTGGGGCCAACGTCCTGACTTTC.

As concerns this clone: This same CDR3 is encoded by further DNA sequences in the sample. The rearrangement links TRBV11-2 to TRBJ2-7, with TRBD2 matching 8 bases. This CDR3 comprises 15 residues. V dropped 1 base and J dropped 3; count of bases not matched to a gene: 5. CDR1 and CDR2 from the germline V gene are SGHAT and FQNNGV. CDR3 nucleotide sequence: TGTGCCAGCAGCTTAGGACTCGCGGGGGGCTACGAGCAGTACTTC. Its translation: CASSLGLAGGYEQYF.

Remarks on this clone: This specimen includes other DNA sequences encoding the same CDR3. The chain has TRBV9 and TRBJ2-1; no reliable D call. Germline V gene data show CDR1 as SGDLS and CDR2 as YYNGEE. The V gene lost 0 bases and the J gene lost 0 bases, with 4 bases spanning the gap. This CDR3 has 14 residues. CDR3 bases: TGTGCCAGCAGCGTAGGTAGCTCCTACAATGAGCAGTTCTTC. Protein: CASSVGSSYNEQFF.